This TCR beta chain stems from a study of OX40 agonist ivuxolimab in advanced cancers. Study details: An anti-OX40 (CD134) antibody with agonistic activity, ivuxolimab, was administered to patients. Dose-escalation subjects each had hepatocellular carcinoma, melanoma, renal cell or head and neck cancer. Findings of the study overall: It was not determined which antigens were specifically recognized by the peripheral T cells that had undergone clonal expansion.

TCRdb keeps only in-frame clones here, not all; method: immunoSEQ multiplex PCR. Of about 22,000 clones in the sample, 80% to 90% were seen once. Excluded were patients having autoimmune disease history or systemic immunosuppression. Points on this clone: What it binds is unknown.

This CDR3 is built from 12 residues. Germline values: CDR1 MNHNS, CDR2 SASEGT. This chain joins TRBV6-1 and TRBJ1-5; D possibly corresponds to TRBD1 (5 bases). The sequence came from an adult with an advanced solid tumor such as melanoma, head and neck, liver or kidney cancer. This material consisted of CD4+ or CD8+ T cells sorted from blood, taken in a trial of the OX40 agonist ivuxolimab. Here the CDR3 DNA reads TGTGGTTCTTGGGACGGCAATCAGCCCCAGCATTTT. Protein product: CGSWDGNQPQHF.